These 12 T cell receptor beta chains were all obtained from the same sample, sequenced in a study of cytomegalovirus exposure and HLA in healthy donors (dated by TCRdb to 2016 to 2017). The library was obtained by the immunoSEQ multiplex PCR assay. For the multiplex PCR, a mixture combining 60 forward primers for TCR Vbeta segments and 13 reverse primers for TCR Jbeta segments was used. TCRdb's version of the immuneACCESS table is confined to in-frame rearrangements and falls short of the full clone set. An unresolved V gene accounts for under half of the shortfall where checked; the remainder is of unknown origin. The sample has around 100,000 clones on record, around 80% of them singletons. About 5.4% of the sample is taken by the ten largest. Specimen: PBMCs. These receptor sequences come from a woman between 18 and 29 years old in good health and CMV-seropositive.

The chain has TRBV29-1 and TRBJ1-2; 7 nucleotides agree with TRBD1. Trimming removed 1 base from V and 4 bases from J; junction bases left unmatched: 6. The CDR3 spans 14 residues. Germline CDR1 and CDR2: SQVTM and ANQGSEA. The CDR3: CSVEVGGEGYGYTF. DNA of the CDR3: TGCAGCGTTGAAGTAGGGGGCGAAGGCTATGGCTACACCTTC. The entire variable domain, with the rest obtained from reference TRBV29-1 and TRBJ1-2, is as follows: SAVISQKPSRDICQRGTSLTIQCQVDSQVTMMFWYRQQPGQSLTLIATANQGSEATYESGFVIDKFPISRPNLTFSTLTVSNMSPEDSSIYLCSVEVGGEGYGYTFGSGTRLTVV.

This rearrangement joins TRBV6-6 to TRBJ2-1; 9 nucleotides agree with TRBD1. The germline CDR1 and CDR2 sequences are MNHNY and SVGAGI (reference sequence). The CDR3 sequence is 13 residues long. V lost 5 bases, J lost 15 bases, and 11 bases stayed unmatched. The CDR3 spells CASSSSAGTGTFF. CDR3 nucleotides: TGTGCCAGCAGTAGCAGCGCCGGGACAGGGACGTTCTTC.

The chain combines TRBV10-2 with TRBJ1-2; 9 bases align to TRBD1. The J segment lost 7 bases and the V segment lost 8 bases, leaving 11 bases of the junction unmatched. CDR3 size: 14 residues. In germline, CDR1 is WSHSY, CDR2 SAAADI. This CDR3 reads CASGTGQPRSGYTF. CDR3 DNA: TGCGCCAGCGGGACAGGGCAACCCAGGTCTGGCTACACCTTC.

This chain joins TRBV5-4 and TRBJ2-7; 12 bases agree with TRBD2. There are 15 residues in the CDR3. Trimming at V came to 4 bases and at J to 0 bases, leaving 2 bases not matched to a gene. CDR1 SGHNT and CDR2 YYREEE come from the germline V gene (reference sequence). The CDR3 reads CASSQTSGSSYEQYF. The CDR3 DNA reads TGTGCCAGCAGCCAGACTAGCGGGAGCTCCTACGAGCAGTACTTC.

The V and J genes are TRBV10-3 and TRBJ2-1, with D tentatively TRBD1 (5 bases). Germline CDR1 and CDR2: ENHRY and SYGVKD. This CDR3 is 13 amino acids long. V was trimmed by 4 bases and J by 6 bases, leaving 10 bases between them. CDR3 DNA sequence: TGTGCCATCAGTGGACCCGACAGCAATGAGCAGTTCTTC. Its protein product is CAISGPDSNEQFF.

This clone was picked up a small number of times. The V and J genes are TRBV28 and TRBJ1-6; 7 bases match TRBD1. Germline values: CDR1 MDHEN, CDR2 SYDVKM. The CDR3 is 15 amino acids. V trimming: 0 bases; J trimming: 9 bases; junction bases outside the gene matches: 5. CDR3 bases: TGTGCCAGCAGTTTATGGACAGGGAATAGTTCACCCCTCCACTTT. Translated, it gives CASSLWTGNSSPLHF.

The chain joins TRBV9 to TRBJ2-1; tentative D call: TRBD1 (6 bases). The germline gives CDR1 SGDLS, CDR2 YYNGEE. Trimming stripped 5 bases from V and 8 bases from J, with 20 bases between. This CDR3 is built from 15 residues. CDR3 DNA: TGTGCCAGCAGTTTACAGGGTGGGTTTGGCTATGAGCAGTTCTTC. It yields the protein CASSLQGGFGYEQFF.

J is TRBJ1-1 and V is TRBV7-9; 8 bases are shared with TRBD1. The ends lost 2 bases at V and 4 bases at J; junction bases unmatched: 9. CDR3 length equals 16 residues. Germline assignment: CDR1 SEHNR and CDR2 FQNEAQ (reference sequence). In nucleotides, the CDR3 is TGTGCCAGCAGCTTACGACAGGGGCTCGCCGGCACTGAAGCTTTCTTT. It is translated as CASSLRQGLAGTEAFF. Filled out from reference TRBV7-9 and TRBJ1-1, the complete variable domain reads DTGVSQNPRHKITKRGQNVTFRCDPISEHNRLYWYRQTLGQGPEFLTYFQNEAQLEKSRLLSDRFSAERPKGSFSTLEIQRTEQGDSAMYLCASSLRQGLAGTEAFFGQGTRLTVV.

V and J are TRBV6-4 and TRBJ2-2, with a tentative D call TRBD2 (6 bases). Trimming left V 0 bases short and J 0 bases short, with 8 bases between. CDR3 length: 16 amino acids. Germline-derived CDR1 and CDR2 are MRHNA and SNTAGT. The CDR3 protein is CASSDSAGPNTGELFF. The CDR3 DNA reads as TGTGCCAGCAGTGACTCTGCGGGACCGAACACCGGGGAGCTGTTTTTT.

This clone came up once. The chain couples TRBV11-2 to TRBJ2-1; TRBD1 agrees at 10 bases. Germline V gives CDR1 SGHAT, CDR2 FQNNGV. The CDR3 extends over 16 amino acids. The trim removed 1 base at V and 6 bases at J, leaving 6 bases unmatched. CDR3 sequence reads: CASSLGWDRGRNEQFF. The CDR3 DNA follows: TGTGCCAGCAGCTTAGGGTGGGACAGGGGACGCAATGAGCAGTTCTTC. Using reference TRBV11-2 and TRBJ2-1 for the parts outside the CDR3, the full variable domain is EAGVAQSPRYKIIEKRQSVAFWCNPISGHATLYWYQQILGQGPKLLIQFQNNGVVDDSQLPKDRFSAERLKGVDSTLKIQPAKLEDSAVYLCASSLGWDRGRNEQFFGPGTRLTVL.

The chain combines TRBV27 with TRBJ1-2; TRBD1 might be the D (5 bases). There are 14 residues in the CDR3. The V gene's germline CDR1 is MNHEY and CDR2 SMNVEV (reference sequence). The germline V and J ends were trimmed by 5 bases and 4 bases, with 14 bases remaining between them. CDR3 sequence reads: CASSTGLGGYGYTF. The CDR3 nucleotides are TGTGCCAGCAGTACGGGACTGGGGGGCTATGGCTACACCTTC.

V gene TRBV9 combines with J gene TRBJ2-3; the match to TRBD1 covers 11 bases. Germline V gene lookup returns CDR1 SGDLS and CDR2 YYNGEE. J was trimmed by 3 bases and V by 0 bases; bases with no gene match: 9. The CDR3 totals 18 residues. The CDR3 nucleotides are TGTGCCAGCAGCGTAGGGGCGTCGGACAGGGGGCTTACAGATACGCAGTATTTT. Its translation: CASSVGASDRGLTDTQYF.